These 6 T cell receptor beta chains share one sample of origin, sequenced in a study of blood T cells in healthy people across ages. Using a J-beta primer mix together with a sample-barcoded 5' primer, a second PCR was run for about 6 to 11 cycles. TCRdb reprocessed the 5' RACE reads with MiXCR, giving one entry per CDR3 protein. Of around 1,700,000 distinct CDR3 sequences listed, 28% are singletons. The specimen was blood. These receptors were taken from a woman in her twenties or thirties in good health.

In its sample, this clonotype was seen a few times. The chain employs TRBV20-1 and TRBJ2-5; either TRBD1 or TRBD2 may fit D (7 bases each). Trimming stripped 2 bases from V and 2 bases from J, with 9 bases between. This CDR3 region has 13 residues. From germline, CDR1 is DFQATT and CDR2 SNEGSKA (reference sequence). The CDR3: CSARQGGQETQYF. The CDR3 DNA sequence: TGCAGTGCTAGACAGGGGGGGCAAGAGACCCAGTACTTC.

This clonotype came up a few times. V usage is TRBV27 and J usage is TRBJ2-7; TRBD2 might be the D (5 bases). V dropped 8 bases and J dropped 7 bases, with 21 bases sitting between them. The CDR3 extends over 14 amino acids. Germline CDR1 reads MNHEY; CDR2 reads SMNVEV (reference sequence). CDR3 protein: CASGSEDWRVEQYF. CDR3 coding DNA: TGTGCCAGCGGATCCGAGGACTGGCGAGTGGAGCAGTACTTC.

J is TRBJ2-7 and V is TRBV29-1; 9 nucleotides agree with TRBD1. Matching the DNA end better, TRBJ2-5 makes the J call doubtful. Germline CDR1 SQVTM, CDR2 ANQGSEA. CDR3 size: 18 residues. The CDR3 reads CSVEIIGTGMDLRQTQYF. The CDR3 region has the DNA TGCAGCGTTGAAATTATTGGGACAGGGATGGACCTACGCCAGACCCAGTACTTC.

To note about this clonotype: Germline and junction disagree at one end, which may indicate a read error. The chain employs TRBV7-3 and TRBJ1-1; D gene ambiguous. The CDR3 loop spans 13 amino acids. Germline assignment: CDR1 SGHTA and CDR2 FQGTGA. CDR3 in amino acids: CASSKGGNTGAFF. The DNA of the CDR3 is TGTGCCAGCAGCAAAGGAGGGAACACTGGAGCTTTCTTT.

This clonotype appeared a few times. This chain joins TRBV5-6 and TRBJ1-2; 8 nucleotides align to TRBD1. Germline V CDR1 and CDR2: SGHDT, YYEEEE. CDR3 length: 16 amino acids. Trimming took 1 base from V and 4 from J; bases not matched to a gene: 9. This CDR3 is CASSLYGQGIGYGYTF. The CDR3 DNA reads as TGTGCCAGCAGCTTGTATGGACAGGGTATCGGCTATGGCTACACCTTC.

This rearrangement joins TRBV20-1 to TRBJ2-3, with 9 bases fitting TRBD2. Unmatched junction bases numbered 7, after V lost 4 bases and J lost 5 bases. Looked up from germline, CDR1 is DFQATT and CDR2 is SNEGSKA (reference sequence). CDR3 length: 14 amino acids. The CDR3 sequence: CSANGGGDVDTQYF. The CDR3, as DNA: TGCAGTGCTAATGGCGGGGGGGACGTAGATACGCAGTATTTT.